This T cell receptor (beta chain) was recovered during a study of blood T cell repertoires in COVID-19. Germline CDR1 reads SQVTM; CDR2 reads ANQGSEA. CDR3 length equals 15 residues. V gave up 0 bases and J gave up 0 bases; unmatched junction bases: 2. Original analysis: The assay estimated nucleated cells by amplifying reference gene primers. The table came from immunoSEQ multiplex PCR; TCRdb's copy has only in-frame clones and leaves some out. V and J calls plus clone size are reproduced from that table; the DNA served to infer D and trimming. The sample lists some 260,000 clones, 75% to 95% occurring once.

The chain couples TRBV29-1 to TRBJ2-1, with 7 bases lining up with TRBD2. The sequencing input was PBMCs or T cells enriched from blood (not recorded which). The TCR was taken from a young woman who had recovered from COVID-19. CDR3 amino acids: CSVEDPGGSYNEQFF. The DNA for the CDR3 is TGCAGCGTTGAAGATCCGGGGGGCTCCTACAATGAGCAGTTCTTC.